A selection of T cell receptor beta chains follows, all from one sample in a study of T cell changes during pregnancy in multiple sclerosis. Assay used: immunoSEQ multiplex PCR; TCRdb lists only in-frame clones, some missing. This table holds tens of thousands of clones, approximately 94% found once. Source: CD4+ T cells from peripheral blood mononuclear cells, taken in the second trimester of pregnancy. The receptor source for this set is a female donor with multiple sclerosis, enrolled in a pregnancy study. Each CDR3 is given with its conserved first and last residue. The D gene is left open where the match is weak. Size tells how often a clone was seen (once, few, many) or the class of an expanded clone, and some rows leave it out.

v_gene	j_gene	len	d_gene	abundance	CDR3aa	CDR3nt
TRBV5-1	TRBJ2-1	14	TRBD1	.	CASTRTGDYNEQFF	TGCGCCAGCACTCGGACAGGAGATTACAATGAGCAGTTCTTC
TRBV29-1	TRBJ2-7	14	.	.	CSVVFKPGAYEQYF	TGCAGCGTTGTATTTAAGCCTGGAGCATACGAGCAGTACTTC
TRBV7-3	TRBJ2-2	12	.	.	CASSRGTGELFF	TGTGCCAGCAGCCGGGGAACCGGGGAGCTGTTTTTT
TRBV5-1	TRBJ2-5	15	.	.	CASSPRTGRVETQYF	TGCGCCAGCAGCCCTAGGACAGGGAGGGTAGAGACCCAGTACTTC
TRBV7-9	TRBJ1-1	15	.	.	CASSSSRDMNTEAFF	TGTGCCAGCAGCTCCTCCCGGGACATGAACACTGAAGCTTTCTTT
TRBV27	TRBJ1-2	13	TRBD1	.	CASGSRTGYGYTF	TGTGCCAGCGGGTCCCGGACAGGGTATGGCTACACCTTC
TRBV5-4	TRBJ1-4	14	TRBD1	.	CASSLDRGHEKLFF	TGTGCCAGCAGCTTGGACAGGGGGCATGAAAAACTGTTTTTT
TRBV5-1	TRBJ2-7	15	TRBD2	.	CASSEGLARNYEQYF	TGCGCCAGCAGCGAAGGACTAGCGAGAAATTACGAGCAGTACTTC
TRBV4-3	TRBJ2-1	21	TRBD2	.	CASSYQVVLAGGISSYNEQFF	TGCGCCAGCAGCTACCAAGTGGTACTAGCGGGGGGTATAAGCTCCTACAATGAGCAGTTCTTC
TRBV5-1	TRBJ1-1	13	TRBD1	.	CASSLVGQSEAFF	TGCGCCAGCAGCTTGGTGGGACAGTCTGAAGCTTTCTTT
TRBV5-1	TRBJ1-1	18	TRBD1	.	CASSLFPGQGAMNTEAFF	TGCGCCAGCAGCTTATTCCCGGGACAGGGGGCTATGAACACTGAAGCTTTCTTT
TRBV7-8	TRBJ2-7	12	.	.	CASTRTIYEQYF	TGTGCCAGCACCCGGACTATCTACGAGCAGTACTTC
TRBV5-1	TRBJ2-1	16	TRBD2	.	CASSKGLAGSYNEQFF	TGCGCCAGCAGTAAGGGACTAGCGGGATCCTACAATGAGCAGTTCTTC
TRBV9	TRBJ1-1	14	.	once	CASSSSGLATEAFF	TGTGCCAGCAGCTCCTCAGGGTTGGCTACTGAAGCTTTCTTT
TRBV5-1	TRBJ1-2	14	.	.	CASSPEGANYGYTF	TGCGCCAGCAGCCCTGAGGGCGCTAACTATGGCTACACCTTC
TRBV19	TRBJ1-3	19	TRBD1	.	CASIRGQGPTVDSGNTIYF	TGTGCCAGTATCCGCGGACAGGGGCCGACGGTGGACTCTGGAAACACCATATATTTT
TRBV7-2	TRBJ2-5	15	TRBD2	.	CASSLLAGAQETQYF	TGTGCCAGCAGCTTATTAGCGGGGGCCCAAGAGACCCAGTACTTC
TRBV19	TRBJ2-4	14	TRBD2	.	CASSRGGSLNIQYF	TGTGCCAGTAGCCGGGGGGGGAGCCTAAACATTCAGTACTTC
TRBV7-8	TRBJ1-2	14	.	few	CASSPRQSRYGYTF	TGTGCCAGCAGCCCCAGACAGTCTCGCTATGGCTACACCTTC
TRBV5-1	TRBJ2-3	14	TRBD1	.	CASSFRTGGDTQYF	TGCGCCAGCAGCTTTCGGACAGGGGGAGATACGCAGTATTTT
TRBV18	TRBJ1-4	14	.	.	CASSPRQGGEKLFF	TGTGCCAGCTCACCACGGCAGGGAGGTGAAAAACTGTTTTTT
TRBV18	TRBJ1-4	18	.	.	CASSRNRGKPSTNEKLFF	TGTGCCAGCTCACGAAACCGGGGGAAACCCTCAACTAATGAAAAACTGTTTTTT
TRBV29-1	TRBJ2-2	14	.	few	CSVANYSNTGELFF	TGCAGCGTTGCGAACTACTCGAACACCGGGGAGCTGTTTTTT
TRBV5-1	TRBJ1-1	12	.	.	CASSLEGHKAFF	TGCGCCAGCAGCTTGGAGGGACACAAGGCTTTCTTT
TRBV27	TRBJ2-7	15	TRBD1	.	CASSLPGQGRYEQYF	TGTGCCAGCAGCCTTCCGGGACAGGGGCGTTACGAGCAGTACTTC
TRBV9	TRBJ2-3	14	.	.	CASSVGGNTDTQYF	TGTGCCAGCAGCGTAGGCGGCAACACAGATACGCAGTATTTT
TRBV18	TRBJ1-2	13	TRBD1	.	CASSLGQEEGYTF	TGTGCCAGCTCCCTAGGACAGGAGGAAGGCTACACCTTC
TRBV6-1	TRBJ2-7	15	TRBD1	.	CASSATGQSSYEQYF	TGTGCCAGCAGTGCAACGGGACAGTCCTCCTACGAGCAGTACTTC